The clone carrying this TCR beta chain came up once. This record belongs to a study of CD8 T cells in Susac syndrome. Across the study: Patients with Susac syndrome had blood drawn and were at that point therapy-naive, on corticosteroids, or on intravenous immunoglobulin alone.

cDNA came from roughly 0.5 to 1 ug RNA primed by random hexamers. TCRdb reprocessed the immunoSEQ multiplex PCR reads with MiXCR, giving one entry per CDR3 protein. The sample includes some 150,000 distinct CDR3 sequences, approximately 95% of them seen just once. This CDR3 is 16 amino acids long. Germline CDR1 reads MNHEY; CDR2 reads SMNVEV (reference sequence). V dropped 6 bases and J dropped 6 bases, with 20 bases sitting between them. The chain employs TRBV27 and TRBJ2-2; D is perhaps TRBD1 or TRBD2 (5 bases each). This sequence originates from a human donor with Susac syndrome. Input material: CD4+ T cells from PBMCs. The CDR3 loop is CASRSLGARAAGELFF. In DNA form, the CDR3 reads TGTGCCAGCAGGTCCCTAGGGGCCCGAGCGGCCGGGGAGCTGTTTTTT.